This T cell receptor (beta chain) emerged from a study of blood T cells in healthy people across ages. Notes on the study in general: The percentage of naive T cells correlated strongly with TCR beta diversity.

PBMCs numbering at least 7 million were isolated per sample. Sample-barcoded 5' priming and a J-beta primer mix drove a second PCR of roughly 6 to 12 cycles. TCRdb fed the 5' RACE reads into MiXCR, producing one record per CDR3 protein. The sample includes around 1,900,000 distinct CDR3 sequences, 35% to 50% of them seen just once. This clonotype was counted between two and nine times. Its antigen is not identified. The germline CDR1 and CDR2 sequences are SQVTM and ANQGSEA. Germline trimming cut 5 bases from V and 4 bases from J; bases unmatched to any gene: 7. The CDR3 contains 14 residues. J is TRBJ2-1 and V is TRBV29-1; TRBD2 matches at 8 bases. Sequencing was done on a sample of blood. This clonotype was obtained from a human donor in good health. The CDR3 region is CSVKRGGQYNEQFF. The CDR3 bases are TGCAGCGTTAAACGGGGGGGACAATACAATGAGCAGTTCTTC.